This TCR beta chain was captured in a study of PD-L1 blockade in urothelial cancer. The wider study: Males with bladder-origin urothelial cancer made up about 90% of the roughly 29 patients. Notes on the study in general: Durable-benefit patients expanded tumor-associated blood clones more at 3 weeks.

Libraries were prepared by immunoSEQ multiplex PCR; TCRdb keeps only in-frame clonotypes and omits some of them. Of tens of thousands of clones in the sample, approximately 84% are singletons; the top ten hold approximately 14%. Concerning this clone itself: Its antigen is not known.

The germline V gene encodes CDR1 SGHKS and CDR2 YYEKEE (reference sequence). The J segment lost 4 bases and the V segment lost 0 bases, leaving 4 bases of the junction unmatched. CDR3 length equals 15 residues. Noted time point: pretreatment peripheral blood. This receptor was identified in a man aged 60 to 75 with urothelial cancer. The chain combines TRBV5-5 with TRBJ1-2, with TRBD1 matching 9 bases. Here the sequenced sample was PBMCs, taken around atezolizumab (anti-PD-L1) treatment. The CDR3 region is CASSLEDRGPYGYTF. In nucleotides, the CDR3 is TGTGCCAGCAGCTTGGAGGACAGGGGACCCTATGGCTACACCTTC.